The T cell receptor beta chain described here comes from a study of identical twins. Whole-study findings and limits: In drawing conclusions, the study used cross-sectional statistical analysis and did not follow the same donors.

From the 5' RACE reads, TCRdb called clonotypes with MiXCR, one entry per CDR3 protein. The sample records 1.5 million or so distinct CDR3 sequences, under 35% being singletons. Of note for this clonotype: The antigen remains unidentified.

CDR3 length: 20 amino acids. In germline, CDR1 is SGHRS, CDR2 YFSETQ. Trimming shortened V by 0 bases and J by 7 bases, and 29 bases separated the two germline ends. V usage is TRBV5-1 and J usage is TRBJ2-1; perhaps TRBD1 as D (6 bases). The clonotype was recovered from a newborn girl in good health. Material for sequencing was cord blood. The CDR3 is CASSLASAANVGAIGNEQFF. The CDR3 coding sequence is TGCGCCAGCAGCTTGGCCTCAGCGGCGAACGTGGGGGCCATCGGGAATGAGCAGTTCTTC.